The 29 T cell receptor beta chains given below trace back to one sample, sequenced in a study of OX40 agonist ivuxolimab in advanced cancers. TCRdb's copy holds only in-frame clones and misses some; the assay was immunoSEQ multiplex PCR. The sample holds under 70,000 clones, roughly nine tenths seen once. The sample in question was CD4+ or CD8+ T cells sorted from blood, obtained in a trial of the OX40 agonist ivuxolimab. These receptors came from an adult with an advanced solid tumor such as melanoma, head and neck, liver or kidney cancer.

This clone was recorded once. This chain uses TRBV21-1 with TRBJ1-2; the table's D gene call, TRBD1, was not cross checked with the DNA. TRBV21-1 is shown as a pseudogene. The CDR3 sequence is 14 residues long. Here the CDR3 DNA reads TGTGCCAGCAGCGACCGACACGCCGAATATGGCTACACCTTC. Residues: CASSDRHAEYGYTF.

This chain connects TRBV27 to TRBJ1-2, with TRBD1 identical over 9 bases. J was trimmed by 8 bases and V by 3 bases; bases with no gene match: 10. The CDR3 is made up of 15 amino acids. Per germline, CDR1 MNHEY and CDR2 SMNVEV (reference sequence). The CDR3 spells CASSFGATGGKGYTF. The CDR3 region has the DNA TGTGCCAGCAGTTTCGGAGCCACAGGGGGCAAAGGCTACACCTTC.

Comment on this clone: A junction boundary mismatches the germline segment, possibly from a read error. Other DNA sequences from this sample encode an identical CDR3 as well. This chain joins TRBV7-3 and TRBJ2-3, with D perhaps being TRBD1 or TRBD2 (5 bases each). The V gene's germline CDR1 is SGHTA and CDR2 FQGTGA. This CDR3 region has 15 residues. CDR3 amino acids: CASSLTGAGTDTQYF. The CDR3 region has the DNA TGTGCCAGCAGCTTAACCGGGGCAGGCACGGATACGCAGTATTTT.

This rearrangement joins TRBV6-6 to TRBJ2-2; maybe TRBD1 (5 bases). V dropped 4 bases and J dropped 0 bases, with 9 bases sitting between them. CDR1 MNHNY and CDR2 SVGAGI come from the germline V gene (reference sequence). The CDR3 consists of 15 residues. The CDR3 loop reads CASSSDTPNTGELFF. The CDR3, as DNA: TGTGCCAGCAGTTCGGACACCCCGAACACCGGGGAGCTGTTTTTT.

This chain joins TRBV5-6 and TRBJ2-2; unclear D gene. Germline-derived CDR1 and CDR2 are SGHDT and YYEEEE. The CDR3 length is 13 residues. V lost 2 bases, J lost 3 bases, and 5 bases lay in between. Here the CDR3 reads CASSLDHTGELFF. In DNA, the CDR3 is TGTGCCAGCAGCTTAGATCACACCGGGGAGCTGTTTTTT.

This chain joins TRBV11-2 and TRBJ2-5; D is ambiguous. The germline V and J ends were trimmed by 1 base and 1 base, with 1 base remaining between them. CDR3 length: 12 amino acids. Germline lookup yields CDR1 SGHAT and CDR2 FQNNGV. The DNA for the CDR3 is TGTGCCAGCAGCTTAGCCCAAGAGACCCAGTACTTC. Translated, it gives CASSLAQETQYF.

The gene calls are TRBV4-3 and TRBJ2-3, with 12 bases that match TRBD1. Germline CDR1 LGHNA, CDR2 YSLEER. The CDR3 is 16 amino acids. The ends lost 3 bases at V and 4 bases at J; junction bases unmatched: 5. The CDR3 DNA is TGCGCCAGCAGCCACGGGACAGGGGGCATGGCAGATACGCAGTATTTT. This gives the protein CASSHGTGGMADTQYF.

V and J are TRBV6-6 and TRBJ1-4; no definite D call. The CDR3 consists of 15 residues. V was shortened by 7 bases and J by 8 bases, with 20 bases between the two germline ends. From germline, CDR1 is MNHNY and CDR2 SVGAGI (reference sequence). In nucleotides, the CDR3 is TGTGCCAGCACCGAGGCATTTGGGGTTGGAGAAAAACTGTTTTTT. Translation gives CASTEAFGVGEKLFF.

About this clone: Distinct nucleotide sequences in the sample also encode this CDR3. The CDR3 loop reads CASSPGTDYEQYF. DNA for the CDR3: TGCGCCAGCAGCCCTGGGACGGATTACGAGCAGTACTTC. The chain employs TRBV4-1 and TRBJ2-7, with D perhaps matching TRBD1 or TRBD2 (5 bases each). There are 13 residues in the CDR3. V lost 4 bases to trimming and J lost 4 bases, with 11 bases between them. Per the germline V gene, CDR1 is MGHRA and CDR2 is YSYEKL.

This clone showed up just once. V usage is TRBV27 and J usage is TRBJ2-3; unclear D gene. Trimming took off 3 bases at V and 0 bases at J, with 1 base between the two ends. Per the germline V gene, CDR1 is MNHEY and CDR2 is SMNVEV (reference sequence). The CDR3 has 12 residues. DNA of the CDR3: TGTGCCAGCAGTTTTAGCACAGATACGCAGTATTTT. Translation gives CASSFSTDTQYF.

The chain joins TRBV5-1 to TRBJ1-1; 8 bases are shared with TRBD1. The CDR3 contains 15 residues. V shed 2 bases and J 9 bases; nucleotides not matched to a gene: 12. CDR1 and CDR2 (germline): SGHRS, YFSETQ. In DNA, the CDR3 is TGCGCCAGCAGCTTTCCCCTCCAGGGGGCTCGGAAAGCTTTCTTT. As protein: CASSFPLQGARKAFF. Using reference TRBV5-1 and TRBJ1-1 for the parts outside the CDR3, the full variable domain is KAGVTQTPRYLIKTRGQQVTLSCSPISGHRSVSWYQQTPGQGLQFLFEYFSETQRNKGNFPGRFSGRQFSNSRSEMNVSTLELGDSALYLCASSFPLQGARKAFFGQGTRLTVV.

This clone was found a few times. The gene calls are TRBV10-2 and TRBJ1-1; D remains unclear. The germline CDR1 and CDR2 sequences are WSHSY and SAAADI. The V and J ends lost 3 bases and 1 base respectively, with 6 bases between them. This CDR3 has 13 amino acids. CDR3 sequence (DNA): TGCGCCAGCAGTGATGTCAGGAACACTGAAGCTTTCTTT. This sequence encodes CASSDVRNTEAFF.

The chain has TRBV10-3 and TRBJ2-5; D gene unclear. Trimming took 4 bases from V and 2 from J, leaving 11 bases between them. CDR3 length: 14 residues. Germline V gene sequence: CDR1 ENHRY, CDR2 SYGVKD. CDR3 nucleotides: TGTGCCATCAGTGGTCTCGCCGGTCAAGAGACCCAGTACTTC. This translates into CAISGLAGQETQYF.

The chain carries TRBV4-1 and TRBJ2-5; TRBD1 matches at 9 bases. Trimming removed 5 bases from V and 4 bases from J; junction bases left unmatched: 8. This CDR3 is 15 amino acids long. CDR1 and CDR2 from the germline V gene are MGHRA and YSYEKL. The CDR3 protein is CASSVTDRGRETQYF. As DNA, the CDR3 is TGCGCCAGCAGCGTAACGGACAGGGGACGAGAGACCCAGTACTTC.

The chain uses TRBV19 and TRBJ1-1; the match to TRBD1 covers 10 bases. After removal of 2 bases from V and 5 bases from J, the junction contained 5 bases not matched to a gene. CDR3 size: 15 residues. Germline assignment: CDR1 LNHDA and CDR2 SQIVND (reference sequence). The CDR3 is CASSITGTGETEAFF. The CDR3 DNA is TGTGCCAGTAGTATAACCGGGACAGGGGAAACTGAAGCTTTCTTT.

The genes are TRBV29-1 and TRBJ2-7; no clear D. This CDR3 is 13 amino acids long. Trimming pared 2 bases from V and 0 bases from J, leaving 8 bases between. Germline V gives CDR1 SQVTM, CDR2 ANQGSEA. This CDR3 reads CSVELPSSYEQYF. The CDR3 DNA reads TGCAGCGTTGAATTGCCGAGCTCCTACGAGCAGTACTTC.

The chain is built from TRBV2 and TRBJ2-1; TRBD2 matches at 12 bases. V trimming: 7 bases; J trimming: 7 bases; junction bases outside the gene matches: 5. Per germline, CDR1 SNHLY and CDR2 FYNNEI. This CDR3 is 14 amino acids long. CDR3 protein: CASIGLAGLNEQFF. The CDR3 bases are TGTGCCAGCATCGGACTAGCGGGGTTGAATGAGCAGTTCTTC. The whole variable domain, remainder taken from reference TRBV2 and TRBJ2-1, is EPEVTQTPSHQVTQMGQEVILRCVPISNHLYFYWYRQILGQKVEFLVSFYNNEISEKSEIFDDQFSVERPDGSNFTLKIRSTKLEDSAMYFCASIGLAGLNEQFFGPGTRLTVL.

The gene calls are TRBV5-1 and TRBJ1-3; D is ambiguous. The CDR3 is 16 residues long. Germline CDR1 SGHRS, CDR2 YFSETQ. V lost 0 bases, J lost 0 bases, and 10 bases lay in between. CDR3 sequence (DNA): TGCGCCAGCAGCTTGGTGCCAGACAACTCTGGAAACACCATATATTTT. Its translation: CASSLVPDNSGNTIYF.

This chain connects TRBV11-3 to TRBJ2-7; D gene ambiguous. CDR3 length: 13 amino acids. Germline lookup yields CDR1 SGHNT and CDR2 YENEEA. The V end lost 5 bases, the J end lost 2 bases, and 10 bases lay between the germline ends. This CDR3 is CASSITDAYEQYF. The CDR3 DNA follows: TGTGCCAGCAGCATTACAGATGCCTACGAGCAGTACTTC.

The chain employs TRBV29-1 and TRBJ2-7; unclear D gene. This CDR3 spans 14 amino acids. The V and J ends lost 4 bases and 3 bases respectively, with 16 bases between them. In germline, CDR1 is SQVTM, CDR2 ANQGSEA. In DNA form, the CDR3 reads TGCAGCGTTGGGCGAATTAGGGCCTTCTACGAGCAGTACTTC. It encodes CSVGRIRAFYEQYF.

V is TRBV9 and J is TRBJ1-3, with D perhaps matching TRBD1 (5 bases). With 3 bases removed from V and 0 bases from J, the gap between germline ends came to 13 bases. CDR3 length equals 16 residues. Germline CDR1 is SGDLS and CDR2 is YYNGEE. The CDR3 here is CASSEMGRTSGNTIYF. Here the CDR3 DNA reads TGTGCCAGCAGCGAGATGGGACGGACCTCTGGAAACACCATATATTTT.

This rearrangement joins TRBV12-2 to TRBJ1-2. TRBV12-2 is a pseudogene locus. This CDR3 is built from 14 residues. CDR3 coding DNA: TGTGCCAGCAGCCCAGGAGGCAGATGGCATGGCTACACCTTC. Translated, it gives CASSPGGRWHGYTF.

The gene calls are TRBV29-1 and TRBJ2-7; tentative D call: TRBD1 (5 bases). The CDR3 is 14 amino acids. The germline V gene encodes CDR1 SQVTM and CDR2 ANQGSEA. V was shortened by 1 base and J by 2 bases, with 12 bases between the two germline ends. The CDR3 bases are TGCAGCGTTGAAGGAGGAGACAGTACCTACGAGCAGTACTTC. Protein product: CSVEGGDSTYEQYF.

This clone has a single count. The chain combines TRBV13 with TRBJ2-7; D unresolved. This CDR3 contains 15 residues. The V and J ends lost 3 bases and 1 base respectively, with 13 bases between them. Germline V gene data show CDR1 as PRHDT and CDR2 as FYEKMQ (reference sequence). The CDR3 is CASSLSPGPSYEQYF. In DNA form, the CDR3 reads TGTGCCAGCAGCTTGTCCCCGGGCCCTTCCTACGAGCAGTACTTC.

The chain carries TRBV9 and TRBJ2-7, with TRBD2 matching over 8 bases. V trimming: 3 bases; J trimming: 1 base; junction bases outside the gene matches: 6. There are 15 residues in the CDR3. CDR1 and CDR2 from the germline V gene are SGDLS and YYNGEE. The CDR3 nucleotides read TGTGCCAGCAGCGCAGGCGGGGGGATGTCCTACGAGCAGTACTTC. Encoded protein: CASSAGGGMSYEQYF.

V usage is TRBV25-1 and J usage is TRBJ2-2, with 8 bases aligning to TRBD2. Trimming removed 3 bases from V and 5 bases from J; junction bases left unmatched: 5. From germline, CDR1 is MGHDK and CDR2 SYGVNS. This CDR3 has 15 residues. CDR3 in DNA: TGTGCCAGCAGTGATGCGGGGGGAGAGACCGGGGAGCTGTTTTTT. Its protein product is CASSDAGGETGELFF.

The chain links TRBV19 to TRBJ1-5, with D possibly TRBD1 on 6 matching bases. V was cut by 7 bases and J by 5 bases, with 15 bases left in between. The CDR3 extends over 14 amino acids. Germline CDR1 LNHDA, CDR2 SQIVND (reference sequence). The CDR3 sequence: CASKGGQGHQPQHF. The CDR3 nucleotides read TGTGCCAGTAAGGGGGGGCAGGGGCATCAGCCCCAGCATTTT.

The chain has TRBV10-3 and TRBJ1-5, with TRBD1 as a possible D gene (5 bases). The CDR3 runs 15 residues. Germline CDR1 and CDR2: ENHRY and SYGVKD. V lost 2 bases, J lost 0 bases, and 8 bases lay in between. The DNA of the CDR3 is TGTGCCATCAGTGAGGGGGCCGATAGCAATCAGCCCCAGCATTTT. This gives the protein CAISEGADSNQPQHF.

The J gene is TRBJ2-3, the V gene TRBV6-4, with TRBD2 identical over 8 bases. The ends lost 3 bases at V and 6 bases at J; junction bases unmatched: 8. Germline V gene data show CDR1 as MRHNA and CDR2 as SNTAGT. This CDR3 comprises 15 residues. CDR3 nucleotide sequence: TGTGCCAGCAGTGAATTCGGGGGGGCGGTTGATACGCAGTATTTT. As protein: CASSEFGGAVDTQYF.